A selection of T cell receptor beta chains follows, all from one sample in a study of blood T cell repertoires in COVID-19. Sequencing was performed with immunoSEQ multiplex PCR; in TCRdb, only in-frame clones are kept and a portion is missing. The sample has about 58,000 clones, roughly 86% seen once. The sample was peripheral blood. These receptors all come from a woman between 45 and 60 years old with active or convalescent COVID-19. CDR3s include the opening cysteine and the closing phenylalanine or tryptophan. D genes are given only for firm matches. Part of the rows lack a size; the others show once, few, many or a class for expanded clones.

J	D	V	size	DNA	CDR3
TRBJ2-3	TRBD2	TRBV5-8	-	TGTGCCAGCAGCGTGGGACTAGCGGGAGCAGTAGATACGCAGTATTTT	CASSVGLAGAVDTQYF
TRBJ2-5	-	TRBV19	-	TGTGCCAGTAGGCCTCTTGGGCAGTCTCAAGAGACCCAGTACTTC	CASRPLGQSQETQYF
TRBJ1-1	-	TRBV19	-	TGTGCCAGTAGTATGACTGGAATGAACACTGAAGCTTTCTTT	CASSMTGMNTEAFF
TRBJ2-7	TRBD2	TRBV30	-	TGTGCCTGGAGGAAACTAGCGGGCTCCTACGAGCAGTACTTC	CAWRKLAGSYEQYF
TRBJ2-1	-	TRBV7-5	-	TGTGTCAGAAGCTTAGCGCTTCTAGCGGGACTTTTGTACAATGAGCAGTTCTTC	CVRSLALLAGLLYNEQFF
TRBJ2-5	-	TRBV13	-	TGTGCCAGCAGCTTAGGTGAGGGAGAGAGTCAAGAGACCCAGTACTTC	CASSLGEGESQETQYF
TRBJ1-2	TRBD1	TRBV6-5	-	TGTGCCAGCAGTTACCCGAGACAGGGGGAATATGGCTACACCTTC	CASSYPRQGEYGYTF
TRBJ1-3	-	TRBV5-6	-	TGTGCCAGCAGCTTGTCTTCTGGAAACACCATATATTTT	CASSLSSGNTIYF
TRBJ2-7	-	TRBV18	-	TGTGCCAGCTCACCTAGCGTAACTACCTACGAGCAGTACTTC	CASSPSVTTYEQYF
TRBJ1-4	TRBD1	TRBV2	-	TGTGCCAGCAGCGGGGACAGGGGGTATACTAATGAAAAACTGTTTTTT	CASSGDRGYTNEKLFF
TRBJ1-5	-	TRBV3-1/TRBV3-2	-	TGTGCCAGCAGCCAGACCAGACAGGTAAATAGCAATCAGCCCCAGCATTTT	CASSQTRQVNSNQPQHF
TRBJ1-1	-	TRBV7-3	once	TGTGCCAGCAGCCTATCCTGGGGCGGGACTACTGAAGCTTTCTTT	CASSLSWGGTTEAFF
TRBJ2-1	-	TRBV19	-	TGTGCCAGTAGTATTCGGGGCAATGAGCAGTTCTTC	CASSIRGNEQFF
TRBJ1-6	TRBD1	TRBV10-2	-	TGCGCCAGCAGTGAGCGACAGGGGGATTCACCCCTCCACTTT	CASSERQGDSPLHF
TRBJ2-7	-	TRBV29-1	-	TGCAGCGTTGAAGGGGCGGGGAACACCTACGAGCAGTACTTC	CSVEGAGNTYEQYF
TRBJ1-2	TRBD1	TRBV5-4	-	TGTGCCAGCAGCTTGCGTGAGGGGGCGCTTGGCTACACCTTC	CASSLREGALGYTF
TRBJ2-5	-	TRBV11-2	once	TGTGCCAGCAGCTTAAGAGGGATTGAGACCCAGTACTTC	CASSLRGIETQYF
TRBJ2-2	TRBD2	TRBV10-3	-	TGTGCCATCAACGGACCCGGGGGGGACACCGGGGAGCTGTTTTTT	CAINGPGGDTGELFF
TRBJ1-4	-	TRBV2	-	TGTGCCAGCACCGCGGGGATTTATAATGAAAAACTGTTTTTT	CASTAGIYNEKLFF
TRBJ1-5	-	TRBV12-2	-	TGTGCAAGTCGCTTAGCGAAAGAAGGGGGGCTCGGGGACTATAGCAATCAGCCCCAGCATTTT	CASRLAKEGGLGDYSNQPQHF
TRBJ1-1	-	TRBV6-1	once	TGTGCCAGCAGTGAGAGATACGGACTCACTGAAGCTTTCTTT	CASSERYGLTEAFF
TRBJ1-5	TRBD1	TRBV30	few	TGTGCCTGGGGACAGGGGATAAATCAGCCCCAGCATTTT	CAWGQGINQPQHF
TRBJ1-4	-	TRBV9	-	TGTGCCAGCAGCGTAGGAGGGAGGATGGGTGAAAAACTGTTTTTT	CASSVGGRMGEKLFF
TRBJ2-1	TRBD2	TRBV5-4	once	TGTGCCAGCAGCTTGCCAACTAGCGGGAGAAGGTATGAGCAGTTCTTC	CASSLPTSGRRYEQFF
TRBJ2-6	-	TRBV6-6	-	TGTGCCAGCAGTACCTCAGGGCTCTCTGGGGCCAACGTCCTGACTTTC	CASSTSGLSGANVLTF
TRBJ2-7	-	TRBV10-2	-	TGCGCCAGCAGTGATACTAGCTCCCGGGACCACGAGCAGTACTTC	CASSDTSSRDHEQYF
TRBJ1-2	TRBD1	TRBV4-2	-	TGTGCCAGCAGCCAAGGGGGACAGGGGAGCCTCTATGGCTACACCTTC	CASSQGGQGSLYGYTF
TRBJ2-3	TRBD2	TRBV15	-	TGTGCCACCAGCAAACTAGCGGGAGGGATGGTCCGTGGCACAGATACGCAGTATTTT	CATSKLAGGMVRGTDTQYF
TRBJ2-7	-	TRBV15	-	TGTGCCACCAGCAGTGGAGCACGTCAGAACTACGAGCAGTACTTC	CATSSGARQNYEQYF
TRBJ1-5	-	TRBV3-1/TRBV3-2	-	TGTGCCAGCAGCCAAGGCACGGCGAAGGGGCAGCCCCAGCATTTT	CASSQGTAKGQPQHF
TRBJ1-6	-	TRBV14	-	TGTGCCAGCAGCCAAGGGACAGTACCCTATAATTCACCCCTCCACTTT	CASSQGTVPYNSPLHF
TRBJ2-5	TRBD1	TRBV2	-	TGTGCCAGCAATATAGGACAGGCCGAAGAGACCCAGTACTTC	CASNIGQAEETQYF
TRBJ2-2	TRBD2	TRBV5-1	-	TGCGCCAGCAGCTTGGCCATGTCGTCTGGTCTAGCGGGAGTGATCGGGGAGCTGTTTTTT	CASSLAMSSGLAGVIGELFF
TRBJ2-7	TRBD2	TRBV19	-	TGTGCCAGTAGTCCCTGGGCTAGCGGGAGTGGCTACGAGCAGTACTTC	CASSPWASGSGYEQYF
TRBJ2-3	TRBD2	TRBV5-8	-	TGTGCCAGCGATTCCGGGCTAGCGGGCACAGATACGCAGTATTTT	CASDSGLAGTDTQYF
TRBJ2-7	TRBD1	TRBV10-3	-	TGTGCCATCAGAACGACAGGGGGACAGAACGAGCAGTACTTC	CAIRTTGGQNEQYF
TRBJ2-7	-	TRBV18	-	TGTGCCAGCTCAGCGGGACAGTCCTACGAGCAGTACTTC	CASSAGQSYEQYF
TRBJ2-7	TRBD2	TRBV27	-	TGTGCCAGCAGTCCCTGGACTAGCGGGGTCTACGAGCAGTACTTC	CASSPWTSGVYEQYF
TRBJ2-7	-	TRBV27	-	TGTGCCAGCAGTTTATCACCCGGTTCCCACGAGCAGTACTTC	CASSLSPGSHEQYF
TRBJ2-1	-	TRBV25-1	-	TGTGCCAGCAGTGAACAGACTACCTACAATGAGCAGTTCTTC	CASSEQTTYNEQFF
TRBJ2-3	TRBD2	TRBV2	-	TGTGCCAGCAGTGAAGCCGGACTAGCGGGAAGTACAGATACGCAGTATTTT	CASSEAGLAGSTDTQYF
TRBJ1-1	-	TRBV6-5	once	TGTGCCAGCAGATATACAGGGATTAGTACTGAAGCTTTCTTT	CASRYTGISTEAFF
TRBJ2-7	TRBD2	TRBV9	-	TGTGCCAGCAGCGTAGTAAGCGGGAGCTTCTACGAGCAGTACTTC	CASSVVSGSFYEQYF
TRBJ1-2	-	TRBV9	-	TGTGCCAGCAGCGAGCCAGGGATCGGCTACACCTTC	CASSEPGIGYTF
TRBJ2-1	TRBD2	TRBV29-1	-	TGCAGCGTTGAAGGCCAGCGGGAGGGCCATGAGCAGTTCTTC	CSVEGQREGHEQFF
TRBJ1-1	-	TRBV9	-	TGTGCCAGCAGCGTAGTCGGCAGGGTGAACACTGAAGCTTTCTTT	CASSVVGRVNTEAFF
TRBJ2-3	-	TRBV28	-	TGTGCCAGCAGTCCCGCGGGGAGAGATACGCAGTATTTT	CASSPAGRDTQYF
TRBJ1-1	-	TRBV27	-	TGTGCCAGCAGCAAACAGGAGAACACTGAAGCTTTCTTT	CASSKQENTEAFF
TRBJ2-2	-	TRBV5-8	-	TGTGCCAGCAGCCCGATTCTGATCAGGACCGGGGAGCTGTTTTTT	CASSPILIRTGELFF
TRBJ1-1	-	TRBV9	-	TGTGCCAGCAGCGTAGGCGGCAGCCCAAAGGGGACTGAAGCTTTCTTT	CASSVGGSPKGTEAFF
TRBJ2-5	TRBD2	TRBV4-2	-	TGTGCCAGCTGGAAACCCGGGACTAGTAGAGAGACCCAGTACTTC	CASWKPGTSRETQYF
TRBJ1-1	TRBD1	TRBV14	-	TGTGCCAGCAGCTACGGACAGGGGTTCACTGAAGCTTTCTTT	CASSYGQGFTEAFF